These 5 T cell receptor beta chains were all obtained from the same sample, sequenced in a study of monozygotic twins with inflammatory bowel disease. TCRdb reprocessed the 5' RACE reads and keeps a single row for each CDR3 protein, giving no DNA. The table lists some 200,000 distinct CDR3 sequences, with 7.5% to 9.5% in the top ten. The sequenced sample was blood. These receptors all come from a human donor with ulcerative colitis or Crohn's disease, or a healthy co-twin of an affected twin (not recorded which).

The chain links TRBV4-2 to TRBJ1-1; TCRdb designates TRBD1, a call that cannot be tested without DNA. This CDR3 region has 16 residues. Looked up from germline, CDR1 is LGHNA and CDR2 is YNFKEQ. The CDR3 sequence: CASSQEKQGMNTEAFF.

J is TRBJ1-1 and V is TRBV7-2. Germline values: CDR1 SGHTA, CDR2 FQGNSA. The CDR3 covers 15 residues. CDR3 protein: CASSLHPGGGYEAFF.

This rearrangement joins TRBV29-1 to TRBJ1-2. Germline-derived CDR1 and CDR2 are SQVTM and ANQGSEA. CDR3 length: 12 amino acids. The CDR3 sequence is CSVAVNNYGYTF.

The rearrangement links TRBV20-1 to TRBJ2-1; TCRdb outputs TRBD2, but without DNA this stays unchecked. CDR1 and CDR2 from the germline V gene are DFQATT and SNEGSKA (reference sequence). This CDR3 region has 14 residues. The CDR3 loop is CSAAPSGGVSEQFF.

CDR3 region: CASSLYSWRDPFGEQYF. The chain uses TRBV7-3 and TRBJ2-7; the D call from TCRdb, TRBD2, cannot be confirmed without DNA. The CDR3 sequence is 17 residues long. The germline gives CDR1 SGHTA, CDR2 FQGTGA.